The rows below give T cell receptor beta chains drawn from one sample of a study of shared clonotypes between healthy human individuals. The assay was immunoSEQ multiplex PCR, and TCRdb's table has in-frame clones only and misses some. The sample includes approximately 2.5 million clones, 90% to 95% of them seen just once. The sample was naive CD4+ T cells from PBMCs. All receptors derive from a man between 18 and 35 years old in good health. Some clones in this sample may be carry-over from other donors' samples. CDR3s include the opening cysteine and the closing phenylalanine or tryptophan.

TRBV19,TRBJ2-4,CASSIQPSPNIQYF
TRBV2,TRBJ2-7,CASRRENDEQYF
TRBV5-6,TRBJ1-3,CASSVTPAVSGNTIYF
TRBV6-1,TRBJ1-2,CASIRTGGIYGYTF
TRBV5-1,TRBJ2-2,CASSLELDAGRDHTGELFF
TRBV18,TRBJ2-7,CASSPLSGSNYEQYF
TRBV11-2,TRBJ2-3,CASSTGRRSYTDTQYF
TRBV29-1,TRBJ1-5,CSVYSGGNQPQHF
TRBV9,TRBJ2-5,CASSPGETQYF
TRBV28,TRBJ1-4,CASSFLLGGGVSEKLFF
TRBV7-3,TRBJ2-1,CASSPTSGSVYNEQFF